What follows describes a single TCR beta chain. Its antigen is not identified. Germline CDR1 is MNHEY and CDR2 is SVGAGI. The length of the CDR3 is 14 residues. The ends were cut back, 5 bases at V and 3 bases at J, with 11 bases in the middle. One heparinised blood draw averaging around 110 mL was given by each donor. What was sequenced were expressed TCRB transcripts, since all of the isolated RNA had been reverse transcribed. Data came from immunoSEQ multiplex PCR; TCRdb stores just in-frame clones and leaves some out. This table has under 250,000 clones, about a tenth appearing once. This sample stems from a study of beta chain features in type 1 diabetes. Findings and caveats of the study: Patients with type 1 diabetes showed fewer VDJ junction insertions and more deletions.

The chain recombines TRBV6-5 with TRBJ2-1; D is unresolved. Sequenced: central memory CD4+ T cells from blood. This clonotype originated in a man aged 18 to 30 in good health. The CDR3 DNA sequence: TGTGCCAGCAGTGAAAGGCGAATCTACAATGAGCAGTTCTTC. As protein: CASSERRIYNEQFF.